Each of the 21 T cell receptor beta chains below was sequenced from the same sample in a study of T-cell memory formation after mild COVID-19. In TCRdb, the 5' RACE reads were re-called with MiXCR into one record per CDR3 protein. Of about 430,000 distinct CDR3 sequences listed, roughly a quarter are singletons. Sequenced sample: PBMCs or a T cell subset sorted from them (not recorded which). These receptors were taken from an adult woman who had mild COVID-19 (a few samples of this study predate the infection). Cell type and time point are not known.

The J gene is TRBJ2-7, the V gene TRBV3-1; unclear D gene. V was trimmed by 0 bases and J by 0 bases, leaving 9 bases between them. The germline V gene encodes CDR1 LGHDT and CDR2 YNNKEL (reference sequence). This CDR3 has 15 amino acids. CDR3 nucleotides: TGTGCCAGCAGCCAAGATGGGATCACCTCCTACGAGCAGTACTTC. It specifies CASSQDGITSYEQYF.

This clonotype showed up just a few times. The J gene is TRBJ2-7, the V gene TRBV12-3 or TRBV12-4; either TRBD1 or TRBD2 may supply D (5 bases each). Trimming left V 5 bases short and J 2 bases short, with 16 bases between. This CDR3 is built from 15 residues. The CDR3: CASSNRDGSTYEQYF. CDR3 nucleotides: TGTGCCAGCAGTAATCGGGACGGGTCAACCTACGAGCAGTACTTC.

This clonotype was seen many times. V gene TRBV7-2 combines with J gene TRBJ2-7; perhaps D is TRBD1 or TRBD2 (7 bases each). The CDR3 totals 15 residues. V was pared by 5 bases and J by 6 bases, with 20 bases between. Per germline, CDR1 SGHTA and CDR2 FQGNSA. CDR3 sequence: CASSPRGGRLSEQYF. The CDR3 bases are TGTGCCAGCAGCCCCAGGGGGGGGAGGTTGTCCGAGCAGTACTTC.

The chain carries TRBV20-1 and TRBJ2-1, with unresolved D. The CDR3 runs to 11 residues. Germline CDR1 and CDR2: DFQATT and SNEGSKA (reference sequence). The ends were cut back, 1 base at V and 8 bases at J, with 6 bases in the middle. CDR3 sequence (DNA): TGCAGTGCTAGAGTTCTCTATGAGCAGTTCTTC. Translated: CSARVLYEQFF.

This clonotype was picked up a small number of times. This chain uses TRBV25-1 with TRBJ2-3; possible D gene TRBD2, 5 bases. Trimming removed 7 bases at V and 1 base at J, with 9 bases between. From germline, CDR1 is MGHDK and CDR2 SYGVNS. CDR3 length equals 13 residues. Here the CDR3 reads CASTSAGTDTQYF. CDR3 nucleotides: TGTGCCAGCACCTCAGCGGGCACAGATACGCAGTATTTT.

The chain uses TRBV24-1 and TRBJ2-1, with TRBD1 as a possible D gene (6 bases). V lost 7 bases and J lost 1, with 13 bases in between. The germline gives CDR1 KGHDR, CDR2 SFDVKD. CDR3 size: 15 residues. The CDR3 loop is CATRDTGSSYNEQFF. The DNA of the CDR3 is TGTGCCACCAGAGATACAGGGTCTTCCTACAATGAGCAGTTCTTC.

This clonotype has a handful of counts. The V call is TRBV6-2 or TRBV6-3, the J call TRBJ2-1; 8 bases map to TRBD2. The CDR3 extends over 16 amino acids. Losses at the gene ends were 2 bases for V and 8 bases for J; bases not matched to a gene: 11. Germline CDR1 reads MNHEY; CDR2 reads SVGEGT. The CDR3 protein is CASSYRRSGSWDEQFF. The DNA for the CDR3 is TGTGCCAGCAGTTACCGGCGGAGCGGGAGTTGGGATGAGCAGTTCTTC.

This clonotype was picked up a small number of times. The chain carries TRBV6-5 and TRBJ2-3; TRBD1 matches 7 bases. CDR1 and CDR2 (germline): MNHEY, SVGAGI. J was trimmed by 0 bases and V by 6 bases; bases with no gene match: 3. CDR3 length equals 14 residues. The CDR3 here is CASSRQGSTDTQYF. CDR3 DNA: TGTGCCAGCAGCCGACAGGGTAGCACAGATACGCAGTATTTT.

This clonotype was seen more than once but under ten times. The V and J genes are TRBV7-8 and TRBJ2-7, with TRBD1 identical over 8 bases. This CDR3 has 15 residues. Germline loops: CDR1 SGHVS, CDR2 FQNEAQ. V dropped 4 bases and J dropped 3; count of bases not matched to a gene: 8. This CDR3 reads CASSSSGTGDYEQYF. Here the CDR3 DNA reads TGTGCCAGCAGCTCGTCCGGGACAGGTGACTACGAGCAGTACTTC.

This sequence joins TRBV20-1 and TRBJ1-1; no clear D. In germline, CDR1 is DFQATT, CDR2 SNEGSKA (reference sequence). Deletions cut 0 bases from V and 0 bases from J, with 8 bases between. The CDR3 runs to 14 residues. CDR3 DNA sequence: TGCAGTGCTAGAGATGTACTTATGAACACTGAAGCTTTCTTT. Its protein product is CSARDVLMNTEAFF.

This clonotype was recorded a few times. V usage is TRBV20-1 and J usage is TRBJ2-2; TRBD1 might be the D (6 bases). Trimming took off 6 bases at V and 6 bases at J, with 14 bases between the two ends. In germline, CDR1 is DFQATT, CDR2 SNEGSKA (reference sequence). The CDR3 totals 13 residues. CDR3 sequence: CSARTGWAGELFF. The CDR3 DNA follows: TGCAGTGCCAGAACAGGGTGGGCCGGGGAGCTGTTTTTT.

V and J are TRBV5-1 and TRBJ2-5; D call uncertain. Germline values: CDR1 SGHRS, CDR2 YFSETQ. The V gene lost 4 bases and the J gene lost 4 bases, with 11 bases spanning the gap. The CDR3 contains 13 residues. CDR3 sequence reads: CASSPRPGETQYF. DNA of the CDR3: TGCGCCAGCAGCCCGCGTCCCGGAGAGACCCAGTACTTC.

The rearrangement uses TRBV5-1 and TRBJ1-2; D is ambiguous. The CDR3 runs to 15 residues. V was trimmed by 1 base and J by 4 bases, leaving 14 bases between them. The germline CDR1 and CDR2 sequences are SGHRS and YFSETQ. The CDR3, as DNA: TGCGCCAGCAGCTTGACCCGGAGCTTCAGCTATGGCTACACCTTC. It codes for CASSLTRSFSYGYTF.

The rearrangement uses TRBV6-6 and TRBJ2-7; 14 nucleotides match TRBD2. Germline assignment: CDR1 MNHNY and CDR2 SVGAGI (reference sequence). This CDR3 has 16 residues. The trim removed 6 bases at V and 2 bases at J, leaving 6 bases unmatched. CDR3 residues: CASSRLAGGIPYEQYF. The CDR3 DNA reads TGTGCCAGCAGCAGACTAGCGGGGGGGATTCCCTACGAGCAGTACTTC.

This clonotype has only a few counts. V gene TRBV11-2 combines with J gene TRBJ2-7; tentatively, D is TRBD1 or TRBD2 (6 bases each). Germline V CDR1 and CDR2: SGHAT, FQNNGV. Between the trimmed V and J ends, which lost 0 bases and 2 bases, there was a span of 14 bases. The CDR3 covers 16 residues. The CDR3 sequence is CASSLEGGYLTYEQYF. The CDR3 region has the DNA TGTGCCAGCAGCTTAGAGGGGGGCTATCTCACCTACGAGCAGTACTTC.

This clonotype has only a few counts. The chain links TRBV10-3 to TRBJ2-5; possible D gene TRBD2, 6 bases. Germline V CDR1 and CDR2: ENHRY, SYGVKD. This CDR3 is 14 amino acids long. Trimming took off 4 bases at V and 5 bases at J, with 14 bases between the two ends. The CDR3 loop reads CAISGGSGGETQYF. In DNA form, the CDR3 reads TGTGCCATCAGTGGCGGTTCTGGAGGGGAGACCCAGTACTTC.

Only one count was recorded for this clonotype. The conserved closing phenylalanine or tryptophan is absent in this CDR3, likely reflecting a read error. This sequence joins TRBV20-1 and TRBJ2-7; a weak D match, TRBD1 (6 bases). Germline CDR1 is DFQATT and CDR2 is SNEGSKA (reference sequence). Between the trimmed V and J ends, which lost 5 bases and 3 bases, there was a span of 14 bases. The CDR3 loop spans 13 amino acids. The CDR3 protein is CSAVGALNYEQYL. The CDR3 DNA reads TGCAGTGCTGTGGGGGCATTAAACTACGAGCAGTACTTG.

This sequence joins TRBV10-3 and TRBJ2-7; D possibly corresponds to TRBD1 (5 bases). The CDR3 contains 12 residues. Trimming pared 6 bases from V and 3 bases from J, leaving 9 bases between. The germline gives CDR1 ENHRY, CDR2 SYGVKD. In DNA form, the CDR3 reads TGTGCCATCAGGGGAACAGGCTACGAGCAGTACTTC. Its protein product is CAIRGTGYEQYF.

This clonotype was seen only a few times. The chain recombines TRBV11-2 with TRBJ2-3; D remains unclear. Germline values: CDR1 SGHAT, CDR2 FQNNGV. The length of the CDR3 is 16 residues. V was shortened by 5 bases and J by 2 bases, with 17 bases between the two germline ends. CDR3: CASSPRSRSLTDTQYF. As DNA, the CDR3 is TGTGCCAGCAGCCCCCGTAGTCGCTCTCTCACAGATACGCAGTATTTT.

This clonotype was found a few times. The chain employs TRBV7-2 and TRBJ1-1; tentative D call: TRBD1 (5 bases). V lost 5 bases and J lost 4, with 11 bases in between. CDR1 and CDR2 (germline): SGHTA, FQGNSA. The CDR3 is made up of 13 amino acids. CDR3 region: CASSPIRVTEAFF. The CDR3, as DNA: TGTGCCAGCAGCCCGATCAGGGTCACTGAAGCTTTCTTT. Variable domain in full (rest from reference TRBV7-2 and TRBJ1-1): GAGVSQSPSNKVTEKGKDVELRCDPISGHTALYWYRQSLGQGLEFLIYFQGNSAPDKSGLPSDRFSAERTGGSVSTLTIQRTQQEDSAVYLCASSPIRVTEAFFGQGTRLTVV.

The chain's CDR3 is CASSSDISGNTIYF. CDR3 bases: TGCGCCAGCAGCTCGGACATTTCTGGAAACACCATATATTTT. The chain couples TRBV5-1 to TRBJ1-3; weak D call: TRBD1 (5 bases). The germline V gene has CDR1 SGHRS and CDR2 YFSETQ. CDR3 length: 14 residues. V dropped 3 bases and J dropped 1 base, with 8 bases sitting between them.